This T cell receptor beta chain emerged from a study of blood T cell repertoires in COVID-19 (dated by TCRdb to 2020 to 2022). With respect to the entire study: Collaborator samples came from the United States, Italy and Spain and covered acute and convalescent phases of COVID-19. The prospective study material was composed of cDNA or gDNA derived from T cells, B-cell-depleted T cells, or PBMCs. Subjects who had been exposed to COVID-19, were actively infected with it, or had recovered from it provided the deeply sampled blood TCRbeta repertoires that made up the dataset. The repertoires were released in a freely available public database intended as a resource for research on the immune response to SARS-CoV-2. Samples were obtained from the ongoing ImmuneRACE study (first 160 participants) and from about 1,300 subjects provided by 6 global collaborators. Nearly every sample came with metadata listing a de-identified subject ID, COVID-19 status, age in years and sex. Where available, HLA class I and class II types were obtained from metadata supplied by the sample provider rather than from assay-based typing. The research as a whole found: The quantity of clinical and demographic metadata differed by source and by participant and was supplied without curation.

Regarding this clone: This clone's antigen is unknown. No per-base quality is available; no much larger clone lies one base away.

Whole blood was collected in K2EDTA tubes by collaborating institutions according to the institutions' own protocols. Collaborator samples were shipped for TCRbeta analysis as frozen whole blood, isolated PBMCs, or DNA extracted from either sample type. V trim: 5 bases; J trim: 8 bases; unmatched bases: 5. Taken from cysteine to phenylalanine, the CDR3 has 12 residues. This entry keeps only the CDR3 DNA: 36 bases, framed from base 1. CDR1 SGHAT and CDR2 FQNNGV are derived from the germline V gene. TCRbeta CDR3 regions were amplified from genomic DNA by means of the immunoSEQ Assay, a bias-controlled multiplex PCR. The authors' pipeline ran thus. The number of nucleated cells in each sample was estimated from the amplification of reference gene primers within the assay. Sequence reads were collapsed and filtered to measure the absolute abundance of every unique TCRbeta CDR3 rearrangement. For each sample, productive Simpson clonality was calculated as the square root of Simpson's diversity index across productive rearrangements. TCRdb re-hosts the immuneACCESS table, in-frame sequences only. Its copies lack some clones; in the studies checked, an unresolved V gene accounts for under half of them, and the cause for the rest is not known. The V and J calls and clone size are taken from that table; D and trimming were inferred from the DNA. For this sample the table gives 210,000 or so clones, of which around 80% were detected only once. The ten top clones hold roughly 2.9% of the sample.

This TCR derives from a man aged 50-60 years with active or convalescent COVID-19. This chain is built from TRBV11-2 and TRBJ1-2; the junction holds 7 bases that match TRBD1. Material: peripheral blood. The CDR3 corresponds to CASSQDRAGYTF. The nucleotide sequence reads as follows: TGTGCCAGCAGCCAAGACAGGGCGGGCTACACCTTC.